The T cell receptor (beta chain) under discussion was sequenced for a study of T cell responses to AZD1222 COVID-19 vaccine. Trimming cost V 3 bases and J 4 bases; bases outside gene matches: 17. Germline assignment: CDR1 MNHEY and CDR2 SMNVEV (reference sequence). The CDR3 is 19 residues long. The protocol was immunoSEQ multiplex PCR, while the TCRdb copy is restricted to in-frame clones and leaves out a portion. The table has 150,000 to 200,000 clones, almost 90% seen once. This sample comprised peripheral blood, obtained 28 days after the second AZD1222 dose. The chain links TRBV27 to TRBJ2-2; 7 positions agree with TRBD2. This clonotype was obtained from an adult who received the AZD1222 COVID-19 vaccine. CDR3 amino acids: CASSFDRGGDGGRTGELFF. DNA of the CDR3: TGTGCCAGCAGTTTCGACCGGGGAGGGGATGGAGGTCGCACCGGGGAGCTGTTTTTT.